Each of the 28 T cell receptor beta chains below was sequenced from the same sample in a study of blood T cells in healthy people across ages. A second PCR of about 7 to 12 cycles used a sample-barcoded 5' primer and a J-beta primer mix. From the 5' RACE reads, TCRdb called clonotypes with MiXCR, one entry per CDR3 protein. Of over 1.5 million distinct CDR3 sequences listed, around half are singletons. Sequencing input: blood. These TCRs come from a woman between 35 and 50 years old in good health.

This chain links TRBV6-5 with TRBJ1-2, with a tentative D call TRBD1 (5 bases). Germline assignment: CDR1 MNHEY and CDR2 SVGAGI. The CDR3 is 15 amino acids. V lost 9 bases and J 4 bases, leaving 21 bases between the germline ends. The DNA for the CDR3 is TGTGCCAGTACCCCGGACGCAGGGAGAAGCTATGGCTACACCTTC. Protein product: CASTPDAGRSYGYTF.

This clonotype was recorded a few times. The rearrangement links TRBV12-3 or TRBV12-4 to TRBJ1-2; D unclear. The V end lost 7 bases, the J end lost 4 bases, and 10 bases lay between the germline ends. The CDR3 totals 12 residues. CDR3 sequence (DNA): TGTGCCAGCACCCCCGGAGCCTATGGCTACACCTTC. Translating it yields CASTPGAYGYTF.

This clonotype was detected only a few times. CDR3 sequence reads: CASSGSVSSYNEQFF. The CDR3 DNA reads TGTGCCAGCAGTGGTAGCGTTAGCTCCTACAATGAGCAGTTCTTC. This rearrangement joins TRBV6-6 to TRBJ2-1; perhaps TRBD2 as D (5 bases). The CDR3 length is 15 residues. Germline CDR1 and CDR2: MNHNY and SVGAGI (reference sequence). V shed 5 bases and J shed 0 bases, with 11 bases lying between them.

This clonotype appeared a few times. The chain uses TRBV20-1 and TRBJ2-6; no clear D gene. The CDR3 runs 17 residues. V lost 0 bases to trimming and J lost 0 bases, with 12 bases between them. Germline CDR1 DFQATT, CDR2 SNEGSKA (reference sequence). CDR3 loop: CSARESPSISGANVLTF. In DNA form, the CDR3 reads TGCAGTGCTAGAGAATCGCCCTCCATCTCTGGGGCCAACGTCCTGACTTTC.

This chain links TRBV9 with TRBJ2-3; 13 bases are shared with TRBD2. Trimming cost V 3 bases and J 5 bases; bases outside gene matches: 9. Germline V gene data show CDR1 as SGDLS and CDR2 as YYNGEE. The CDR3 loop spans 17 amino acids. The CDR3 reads CASSGRLAGGYIDTQYF. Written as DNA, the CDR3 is TGTGCCAGCAGCGGTAGACTAGCGGGGGGTTATATAGATACGCAGTATTTT. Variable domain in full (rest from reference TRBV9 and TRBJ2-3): DSGVTQTPKHLITATGQRVTLRCSPRSGDLSVYWYQQSLDQGLQFLIQYYNGEERAKGNILERFSAQQFPDLHSELNLSSLELGDSALYFCASSGRLAGGYIDTQYFGPGTRLTVL.

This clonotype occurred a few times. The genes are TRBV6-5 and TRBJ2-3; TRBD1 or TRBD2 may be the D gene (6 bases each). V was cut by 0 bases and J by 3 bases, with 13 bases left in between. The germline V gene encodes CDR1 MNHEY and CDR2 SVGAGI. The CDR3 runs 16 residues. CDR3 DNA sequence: TGTGCCAGCAGTTACTCGCAACGGGGGCGGACAGATACGCAGTATTTT. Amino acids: CASSYSQRGRTDTQYF.

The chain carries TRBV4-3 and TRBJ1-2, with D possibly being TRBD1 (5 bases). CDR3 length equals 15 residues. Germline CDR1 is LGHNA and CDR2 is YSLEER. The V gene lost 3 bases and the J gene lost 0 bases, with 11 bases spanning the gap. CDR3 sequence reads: CASSHAGHSNYGYTF. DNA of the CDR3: TGCGCCAGCAGCCACGCCGGACATTCTAACTATGGCTACACCTTC.

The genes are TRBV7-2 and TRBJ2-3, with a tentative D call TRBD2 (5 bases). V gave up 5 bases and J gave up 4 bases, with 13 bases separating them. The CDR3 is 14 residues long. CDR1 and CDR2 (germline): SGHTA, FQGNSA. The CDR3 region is CASSPPGWADTQYF. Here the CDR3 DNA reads TGTGCCAGCAGCCCCCCGGGGTGGGCAGATACGCAGTATTTT.

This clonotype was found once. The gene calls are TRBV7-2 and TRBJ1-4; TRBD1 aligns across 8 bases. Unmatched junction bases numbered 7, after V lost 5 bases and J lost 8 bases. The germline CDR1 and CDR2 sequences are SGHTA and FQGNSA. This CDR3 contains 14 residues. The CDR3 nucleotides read TGTGCCAGCAGCCGTACAGGGGGTGAAGAAAAACTGTTTTTT. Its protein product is CASSRTGGEEKLFF.

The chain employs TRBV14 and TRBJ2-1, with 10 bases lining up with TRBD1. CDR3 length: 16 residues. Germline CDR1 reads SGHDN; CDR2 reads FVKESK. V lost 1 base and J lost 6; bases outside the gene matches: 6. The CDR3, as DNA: TGTGCCAGCAGCCAAGGTGGGACAGGGGTTCTCAATGAGCAGTTCTTC. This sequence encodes CASSQGGTGVLNEQFF.

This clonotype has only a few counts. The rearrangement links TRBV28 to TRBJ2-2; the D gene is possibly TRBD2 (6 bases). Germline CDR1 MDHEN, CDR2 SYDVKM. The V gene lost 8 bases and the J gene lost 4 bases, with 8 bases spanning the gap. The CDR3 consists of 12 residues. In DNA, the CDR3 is TGTGCCAGCCGAGCGGGCACCGGGGAGCTGTTTTTT. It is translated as CASRAGTGELFF. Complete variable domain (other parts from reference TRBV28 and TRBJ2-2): DVKVTQSSRYLVKRTGEKVFLECVQDMDHENMFWYRQDPGLGLRLIYFSYDVKMKEKGDIPEGYSVSREKKERFSLILESASTNQTSMYLCASRAGTGELFFGEGSRLTVL.

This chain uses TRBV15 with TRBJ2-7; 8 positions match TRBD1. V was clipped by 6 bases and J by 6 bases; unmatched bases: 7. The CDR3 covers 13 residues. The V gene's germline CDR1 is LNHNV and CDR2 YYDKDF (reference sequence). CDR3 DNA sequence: TGTGCCACCAGAGCCGACAGGGGCGGCGAGCAGTACTTC. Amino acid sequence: CATRADRGGEQYF.

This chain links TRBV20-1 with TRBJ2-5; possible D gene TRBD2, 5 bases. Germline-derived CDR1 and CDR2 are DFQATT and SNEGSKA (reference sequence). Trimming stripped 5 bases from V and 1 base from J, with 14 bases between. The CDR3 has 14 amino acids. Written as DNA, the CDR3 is TGCAGTGCTGTTGACCCGGGGAGCCAAGAGACCCAGTACTTC. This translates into CSAVDPGSQETQYF.

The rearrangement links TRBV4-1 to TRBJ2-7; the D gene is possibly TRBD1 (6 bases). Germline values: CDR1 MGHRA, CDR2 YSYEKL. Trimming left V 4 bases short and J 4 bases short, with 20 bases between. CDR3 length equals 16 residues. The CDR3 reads CASSLADSTGRYEQYF. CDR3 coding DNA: TGCGCCAGCAGCCTCGCGGATTCGACAGGTCGATACGAGCAGTACTTC.

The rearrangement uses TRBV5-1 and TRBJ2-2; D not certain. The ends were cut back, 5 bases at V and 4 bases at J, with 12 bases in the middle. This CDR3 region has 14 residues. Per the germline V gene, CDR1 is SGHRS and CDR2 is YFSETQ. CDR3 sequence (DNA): TGCGCCAGCAGAGGCGAGGTCAGCACCGGGGAGCTGTTTTTT. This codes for CASRGEVSTGELFF.

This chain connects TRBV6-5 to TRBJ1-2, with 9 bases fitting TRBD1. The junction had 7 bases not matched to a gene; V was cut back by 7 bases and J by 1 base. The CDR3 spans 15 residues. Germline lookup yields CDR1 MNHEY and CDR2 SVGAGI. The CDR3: CASTDKTGGNYGYTF. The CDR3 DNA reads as TGTGCCAGCACCGACAAGACAGGGGGTAACTATGGCTACACCTTC.

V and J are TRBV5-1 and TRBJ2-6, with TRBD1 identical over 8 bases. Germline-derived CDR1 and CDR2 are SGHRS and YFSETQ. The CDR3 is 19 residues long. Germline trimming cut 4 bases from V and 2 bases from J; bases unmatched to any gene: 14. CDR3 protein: CASSGRNWTGKPGANVLTF. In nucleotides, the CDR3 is TGCGCCAGCAGCGGACGTAATTGGACAGGGAAACCTGGGGCCAACGTCCTGACTTTC.

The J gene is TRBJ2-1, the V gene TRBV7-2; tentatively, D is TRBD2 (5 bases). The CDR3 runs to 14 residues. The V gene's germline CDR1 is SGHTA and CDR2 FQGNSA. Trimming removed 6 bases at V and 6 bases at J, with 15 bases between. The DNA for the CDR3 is TGTGCCAGCAGGGACTTGCCGTCAGGCAATGAGCAGTTCTTC. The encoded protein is CASRDLPSGNEQFF.

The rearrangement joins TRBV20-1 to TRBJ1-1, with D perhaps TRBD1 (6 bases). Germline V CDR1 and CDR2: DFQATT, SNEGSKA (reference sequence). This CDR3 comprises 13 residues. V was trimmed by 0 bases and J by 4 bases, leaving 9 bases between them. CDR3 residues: CSAREGAPTEAFF. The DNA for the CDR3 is TGCAGTGCTAGAGAGGGGGCTCCCACTGAAGCTTTCTTT.

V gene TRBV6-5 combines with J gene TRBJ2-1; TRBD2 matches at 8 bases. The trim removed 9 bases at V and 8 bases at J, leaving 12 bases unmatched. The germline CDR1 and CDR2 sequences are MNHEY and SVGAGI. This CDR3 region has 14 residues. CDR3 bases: TGTGCCAGAGGGCCTCGCGGGGGGCCTCATGAGCAGTTCTTC. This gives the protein CARGPRGGPHEQFF.

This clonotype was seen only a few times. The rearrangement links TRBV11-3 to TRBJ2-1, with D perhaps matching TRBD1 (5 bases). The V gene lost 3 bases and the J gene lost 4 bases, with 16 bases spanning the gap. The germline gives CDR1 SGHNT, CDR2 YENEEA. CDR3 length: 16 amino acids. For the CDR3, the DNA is TGTGCCAGCAGCTTCAGAAGGGGTAAAGGGTACAATGAGCAGTTCTTC. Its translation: CASSFRRGKGYNEQFF.

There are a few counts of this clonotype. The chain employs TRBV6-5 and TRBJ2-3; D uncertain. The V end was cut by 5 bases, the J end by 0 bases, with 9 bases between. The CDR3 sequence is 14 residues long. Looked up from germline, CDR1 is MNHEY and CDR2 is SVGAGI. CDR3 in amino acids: CASSDLRSTDTQYF. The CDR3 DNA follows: TGTGCCAGCAGTGATTTAAGGAGCACAGATACGCAGTATTTT.

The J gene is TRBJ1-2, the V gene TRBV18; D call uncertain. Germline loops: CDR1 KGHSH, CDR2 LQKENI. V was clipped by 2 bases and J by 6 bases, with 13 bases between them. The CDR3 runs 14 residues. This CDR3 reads CASSPDRKNNGYTF. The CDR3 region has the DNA TGTGCCAGCTCACCAGACCGGAAGAATAATGGCTACACCTTC.

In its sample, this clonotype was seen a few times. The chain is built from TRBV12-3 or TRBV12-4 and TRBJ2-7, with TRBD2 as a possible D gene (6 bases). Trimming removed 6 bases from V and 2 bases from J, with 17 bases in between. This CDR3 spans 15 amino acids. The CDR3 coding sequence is TGTGCCAGCAGCTCGGGGCGGGGCCGAGCCTACGAGCAGTACTTC. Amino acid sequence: CASSSGRGRAYEQYF.

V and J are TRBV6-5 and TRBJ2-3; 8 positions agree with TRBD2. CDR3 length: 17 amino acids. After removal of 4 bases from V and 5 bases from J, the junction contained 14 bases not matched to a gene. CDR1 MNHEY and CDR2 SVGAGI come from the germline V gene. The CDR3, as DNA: TGTGCCAGCAGTTTCTTTGCCCCCGGGGGGGCCGGAGATACGCAGTATTTT. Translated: CASSFFAPGGAGDTQYF.

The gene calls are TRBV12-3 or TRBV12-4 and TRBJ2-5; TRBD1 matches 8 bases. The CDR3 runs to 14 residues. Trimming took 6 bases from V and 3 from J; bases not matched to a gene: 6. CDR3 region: CASRIGTGKETQYF. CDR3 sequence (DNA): TGTGCCAGCAGGATTGGGACAGGAAAAGAGACCCAGTACTTC.

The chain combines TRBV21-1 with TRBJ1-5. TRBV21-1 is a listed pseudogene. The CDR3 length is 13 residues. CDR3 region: CAIARASNQPQHF. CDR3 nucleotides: TGTGCCATAGCCAGGGCCAGCAATCAGCCCCAGCATTTT.

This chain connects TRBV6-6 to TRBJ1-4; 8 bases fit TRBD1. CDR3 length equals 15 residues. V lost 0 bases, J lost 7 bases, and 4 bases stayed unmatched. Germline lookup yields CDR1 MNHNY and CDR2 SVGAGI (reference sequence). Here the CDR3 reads CASSYSHRGSEKLFF. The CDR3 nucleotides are TGTGCCAGCAGTTACTCTCACAGGGGGAGTGAAAAACTGTTTTTT.